The T cell receptor beta chain under discussion was sequenced for a study of blood T cell repertoires in COVID-19. Whole-study context: T cells, B-cell-depleted T cells, or PBMCs provided the cDNA or gDNA that served as material.

The CDR3 covers 17 residues. The V segment lost 0 bases and the J segment 5 bases; nucleotides outside the gene matches: 7. CDR1 and CDR2 (germline): MGHRA, YSYEKL. Sequenced by immunoSEQ multiplex PCR; TCRdb stores in-frame clones only, minus some. This table holds about 150,000 clones, around nine tenths found once. This clone occurred a few times. The clonotype comes from a human donor in a cohort sampled during active COVID-19. Specimen: peripheral blood. The chain links TRBV4-1 to TRBJ2-5, with 12 bases lining up with TRBD2. Here the CDR3 DNA reads TGCGCCAGCAGCCAAGACGGGTCTAGCGGGGGGGCGGAGACCCAGTACTTC. Translation: CASSQDGSSGGAETQYF.